The rows below give T cell receptor beta chains drawn from one sample of a study of radiotherapy plus CTLA-4 blockade in lung cancer. Generated by immunoSEQ multiplex PCR, the TCRdb table keeps only in-frame clones and is missing some. Of about 31,000 clones in the sample, about 78% were seen once. This specimen was peripheral blood, taken from a patient treated with radiotherapy plus ipilimumab. All receptors come from a human donor with non-small cell lung cancer who had stable disease on radiotherapy plus ipilimumab. CDR3s include the opening cysteine and the closing phenylalanine or tryptophan. A D gene is named only where the DNA matches it firmly. The size of a clone is reported for some rows only, either as once, few or many, or as a class for expanded clones.

>TRBV27|TRBJ2-5|TRBD2|-
TGTGCCAGCAGCCCCGGGGGGGAACAAGAGACCCAGTACTTC
CASSPGGEQETQYF
>TRBV20-1|TRBJ2-1|-|-
TGCAGTGTTAGAGGGGTGGAGCAGTTCTTC
CSVRGVEQFF
>TRBV9|TRBJ2-2|-|once
TGTGCCAGCAGCCGGGACGGCAACACCGGGGAGCTGTTTTTT
CASSRDGNTGELFF
>TRBV19|TRBJ2-4|-|-
TGTGCCACTCTTCAAGTCGGGGACAAAAACATTCAGTACTTC
CATLQVGDKNIQYF
>TRBV19|TRBJ2-4|TRBD1|-
TGTGCCAGTAGTATGGACAGGGCGGCCAAAAACATTCAGTACTTC
CASSMDRAAKNIQYF
>TRBV11-2|TRBJ1-3|-|-
TGTGCCAGCAGCTTTATGGTAGCTGGAAACACCATATATTTT
CASSFMVAGNTIYF
>TRBV18|TRBJ2-2|-|-
TGTGCCAGCTCAAACTCCCAGAACACCGGGGAGCTGTTTTTT
CASSNSQNTGELFF
>TRBV19|TRBJ1-4|-|few
TGTGCCAGTAGTGTCCAGGGCGAAAAACTGTTTTTT
CASSVQGEKLFF
>TRBV19|TRBJ1-2|-|-
TGTGCCAGTAGTCCGAGACGGTACGGGTGGGTGCTCTATGGCTACACCTTC
CASSPRRYGWVLYGYTF
>TRBV5-1|TRBJ1-4|-|once
TGCGCCAGCAGCGGAACAATTGGGGCAACTAATGAAAAACTGTTTTTT
CASSGTIGATNEKLFF
>TRBV30|TRBJ1-3|TRBD1|-
TGTGCCTGGAGTGTGGGGGGACAGGGAAACACCATATATTTT
CAWSVGGQGNTIYF
>TRBV11-1|TRBJ1-1|-|-
TGTGCCAGCAGATCTTTACCGAACGCACGGGCTTTCTTT
CASRSLPNARAFF